Below, 10 T cell receptor beta chains from the same sample are listed, as sequenced in a study of PD-1 blockade in mismatch repair-deficient tumors. These TCRs' antigens remain unknown. Assay: immunoSEQ multiplex PCR; the TCRdb copy retains only in-frame clones and omits some. The sample lists around 15,000 clones, roughly 80% seen once, with roughly 9.8% in the top ten. Time point denoted: roughly 10-day in vitro stimulation with candidate neoantigen peptide 5. This sample comprised cells cultured in vitro, obtained from a patient treated with pembrolizumab. These receptors all come from an adult with mismatch repair-deficient cancer.

This clone was seen only a few times. The gene calls are TRBV6-1 and TRBJ1-2, with a tentative D call TRBD1 (5 bases). This CDR3 spans 12 amino acids. V dropped 6 bases and J dropped 6 bases, with 11 bases sitting between them. Germline V gene data show CDR1 as MNHNS and CDR2 as SASEGT. CDR3: CASRPQADGYTF. The CDR3 region has the DNA TGTGCCAGCAGGCCACAGGCTGATGGCTACACCTTC.

The V and J genes are TRBV4-1 and TRBJ2-3; possibly TRBD1 or TRBD2 for D (5 bases each). V lost 6 bases and J 0 bases, leaving 16 bases between the germline ends. The CDR3 has 16 amino acids. The germline gives CDR1 MGHRA, CDR2 YSYEKL. CDR3 protein: CASRGDGFYSTDTQYF. DNA for the CDR3: TGCGCCAGCAGGGGGGATGGATTCTATAGCACAGATACGCAGTATTTT.

This clone was observed a handful of times. The chain has TRBV6-1 and TRBJ2-7; D might be TRBD1 (6 bases). The length of the CDR3 is 13 residues. The V gene's germline CDR1 is MNHNS and CDR2 SASEGT. V was pared by 8 bases and J by 2 bases, with 13 bases between. DNA of the CDR3: TGTGCCAGCGCTAGGGACATGACCTACGAGCAGTACTTC. Protein sequence: CASARDMTYEQYF.

The rearrangement uses TRBV5-1 and TRBJ2-3; TRBD1 aligns across 7 bases. CDR3 length equals 14 residues. Germline loops: CDR1 SGHRS, CDR2 YFSETQ. V was clipped by 5 bases and J by 3 bases; unmatched bases: 6. CDR3 sequence reads: CASSRSGGTDTQYF. Written as DNA, the CDR3 is TGCGCCAGCAGTAGATCAGGGGGTACAGATACGCAGTATTTT.

This chain uses TRBV6-6 with TRBJ2-1, with TRBD2 identical over 8 bases. The CDR3 extends over 15 amino acids. With V trimmed by 6 bases and J by 0 bases, 4 bases remained unmatched. Germline V gives CDR1 MNHNY, CDR2 SVGAGI (reference sequence). CDR3 sequence: CASRKREISYNEQFF. CDR3 DNA sequence: TGTGCCAGCAGGAAGCGGGAGATCTCCTACAATGAGCAGTTCTTC.

The chain combines TRBV2 with TRBJ2-5; TRBD2 matches at 8 bases. The V segment lost 0 bases and the J segment 5 bases; nucleotides outside the gene matches: 5. Per the germline V gene, CDR1 is SNHLY and CDR2 is FYNNEI. The CDR3 is 15 amino acids. CDR3 sequence: CASSEALASGETQYF. DNA for the CDR3: TGTGCCAGCAGTGAAGCCCTGGCTAGCGGGGAGACCCAGTACTTC.

This chain uses TRBV18 with TRBJ1-4; D may be TRBD1 (5 bases). The germline V gene encodes CDR1 KGHSH and CDR2 LQKENI. Trimming cost V 2 bases and J 8 bases, with 12 bases left between them. The CDR3 consists of 14 residues. The CDR3 DNA reads as TGTGCCAGCTCACCAGCAGGGTCGTACGAAAAACTGTTTTTT. This encodes CASSPAGSYEKLFF.

V and J are TRBV7-2 and TRBJ1-6; no definite D call. Germline values: CDR1 SGHTA, CDR2 FQGNSA. This CDR3 comprises 13 residues. Trimming took 3 bases from V and 8 from J, leaving 8 bases between them. The CDR3 here is CASSLTFDSPLHF. CDR3 bases: TGTGCCAGCAGCTTGACTTTTGATTCACCCCTCCACTTT. The complete variable domain, with remaining parts taken from reference TRBV7-2 and TRBJ1-6, reads GAGVSQSPSNKVTEKGKDVELRCDPISGHTALYWYRQSLGQGLEFLIYFQGNSAPDKSGLPSDRFSAERTGGSVSTLTIQRTQQEDSAVYLCASSLTFDSPLHFGNGTRLTVT.

DNA of the CDR3: TGTGCCAGCAGCGTCACGGGGGAAGCTTTCTTT. Translating gives CASSVTGEAFF. The chain recombines TRBV11-3 with TRBJ1-1, with D unresolved. V was shortened by 5 bases and J by 8 bases, with 9 bases between the two germline ends. This CDR3 spans 11 amino acids. Germline-derived CDR1 and CDR2 are SGHNT and YENEEA. The entire variable domain, with the rest obtained from reference TRBV11-3 and TRBJ1-1, is as follows: EAGVVQSPRYKIIEKKQPVAFWCNPISGHNTLYWYLQNLGQGPELLIRYENEEAVDDSQLPKDRFSAERLKGVDSTLKIQPAELGDSAVYLCASSVTGEAFFGQGTRLTVV.

The CDR3 sequence is CASSLGLAGVYEQYF. CDR3 bases: TGTGCCAGCAGCTTGGGACTAGCGGGAGTCTACGAGCAGTACTTC. The chain is built from TRBV7-2 and TRBJ2-7, with 14 bases matching TRBD2. Germline values: CDR1 SGHTA, CDR2 FQGNSA. The CDR3 contains 15 residues. V shed 3 bases and J 3 bases; nucleotides not matched to a gene: 1.